This TCR beta chain was recovered during a study of T-cell reconstitution after alpha-beta-depleted transplantation in children. General study results and limits: About two months after transplant, alpha-beta T cells reportedly came from several hundred expanded graft clones. One year post-transplant, T-cell counts and diversity were largely derived from T cells produced anew. Surviving recipient T cells and thymic progenitors produced the high day-60 TCRbeta diversity seen in some patients.

During its preparation, the TCRbeta library received unique molecular identifiers. TCRdb itself ran the PCR reads through MiXCR, one entry per CDR3 protein. Seen here are around 700,000 distinct CDR3 sequences, less than 15% observed once, and the top ten hold around 0.79%. In regard to this clonotype: Its specificity is unknown.

V lost 8 bases, J lost 2 bases, and 9 bases lay in between. The CDR3 extends over 12 amino acids. Germline CDR1 and CDR2: MNHEY and SVGAGI. The chain is built from TRBV6-5 and TRBJ1-2; weak D call: TRBD1 (5 bases). Sequencing was performed on PBMCs, taken before TCRalphabeta/CD19-depleted stem cell transplant. This receptor was obtained from a girl aged 2-10 years with congenital amegakaryocytic thrombocytopenia, due to receive a stem cell transplant. The CDR3 reads CASRTRNYGYTF. CDR3 DNA: TGTGCCAGCCGGACACGGAACTATGGCTACACCTTC.